These 21 T cell receptor beta chains originate from one sample sequenced in a study of cytotoxic CD8 clonotypes in ibrutinib-treated CLL (dated by TCRdb to the early 2020s). The library was obtained by the immunoSEQ multiplex PCR assay. This is the immuneACCESS table as TCRdb keeps it, with only in-frame sequences that have V and J called. A part of the clones is gone; compared with another copy, unresolved V genes explain less than half, and the rest is unexplained. For this sample the table gives 190,000 or so clones, of which about 72% were detected only once. Jointly, the top ten make up around an eighth of the sample. Interpreted using the paper, the time point label stands for: 20 to 30 months on ibrutinib. The sequences come from PBMCs, collected after 24 months of ibrutinib treatment. The source is a human donor with chronic lymphocytic leukemia.

The chain employs TRBV6-5 and TRBJ2-7; D gene ambiguous. The CDR3 contains 12 residues. The germline V and J ends were trimmed by 6 bases and 1 base, with 7 bases remaining between them. The V gene's germline CDR1 is MNHEY and CDR2 SVGAGI. For the CDR3, the DNA is TGTGCCAGCAGAGACGGTTCCTACGAGCAGTACTTC. Amino acids: CASRDGSYEQYF.

The chain links TRBV9 to TRBJ2-1, with 9 bases identical to TRBD1. Germline CDR1 reads SGDLS; CDR2 reads YYNGEE. Germline trimming cut 0 bases from V and 4 bases from J; bases unmatched to any gene: 5. The CDR3 covers 16 residues. The CDR3 DNA is TGTGCCAGCAGCGTAGTCGGGACAGGGAATTACAATGAGCAGTTCTTC. Residues: CASSVVGTGNYNEQFF.

This chain uses TRBV6-5 with TRBJ2-7; 7 nucleotides line up with TRBD1. Germline V gene lookup returns CDR1 MNHEY and CDR2 SVGAGI. This CDR3 contains 14 residues. V gave up 3 bases and J gave up 2 bases; unmatched junction bases: 4. This CDR3 is CASSYDGTAYEQYF. In DNA form, the CDR3 reads TGTGCCAGCAGTTATGATGGGACAGCCTACGAGCAGTACTTC.

This clone was counted a single time. V gene TRBV6-5 combines with J gene TRBJ2-7, with 9 bases fitting TRBD1. Losses at the gene ends were 1 base for V and 5 bases for J; bases not matched to a gene: 6. The CDR3 is 15 residues long. Germline values: CDR1 MNHEY, CDR2 SVGAGI. Written as DNA, the CDR3 is TGTGCCAGCAGTTACTGGTGGGGACAGGGCAACGAGCAGTACTTC. Residues: CASSYWWGQGNEQYF.

The chain employs TRBV9 and TRBJ2-7; TRBD2 is a possible D gene (5 bases). The germline V gene encodes CDR1 SGDLS and CDR2 YYNGEE. The CDR3 has 15 amino acids. Trimming took 2 bases from V and 0 from J, leaving 12 bases between them. The CDR3 nucleotides are TGTGCCAGCAGCGTTACGGGGTACACCTCCTACGAGCAGTACTTC. It is translated as CASSVTGYTSYEQYF.

The CDR3 loop reads CASSLTEMNTEAFF. The CDR3 DNA reads TGTGCCAGCAGCTTAACCGAAATGAACACTGAAGCTTTCTTT. V usage is TRBV7-2 and J usage is TRBJ1-1; D call uncertain. CDR3 length: 14 residues. Between the trimmed V and J ends, which lost 2 bases and 0 bases, there was a span of 7 bases. Germline CDR1 and CDR2: SGHTA and FQGNSA. The entire variable domain, with the rest obtained from reference TRBV7-2 and TRBJ1-1, is as follows: GAGVSQSPSNKVTEKGKDVELRCDPISGHTALYWYRQSLGQGLEFLIYFQGNSAPDKSGLPSDRFSAERTGGSVSTLTIQRTQQEDSAVYLCASSLTEMNTEAFFGQGTRLTVV.

V and J are TRBV5-6 and TRBJ1-2; 7 bases line up with TRBD1. The V and J ends lost 0 bases and 6 bases, in that order; junction bases with no gene match: 17. Per germline, CDR1 SGHDT and CDR2 YYEEEE. The CDR3 consists of 18 residues. For the CDR3, the DNA is TGTGCCAGCAGCTTGGCCGGGGCAGGGGGGACCGGGTATCATGGCTACACCTTC. It specifies CASSLAGAGGTGYHGYTF.

The chain carries TRBV18 and TRBJ2-7, with D hard to call. Deletions cut 2 bases from V and 4 bases from J, with 12 bases between. Per germline, CDR1 KGHSH and CDR2 LQKENI. The CDR3 totals 14 residues. In nucleotides, the CDR3 is TGTGCCAGCTCACCAACTCCAGCGAGGTACGAGCAGTACTTC. Its protein is CASSPTPARYEQYF.

The chain links TRBV19 to TRBJ2-2; 7 bases are shared with TRBD2. CDR3 length: 14 residues. Germline CDR1 reads LNHDA; CDR2 reads SQIVND (reference sequence). Unmatched junction bases numbered 4, after V lost 5 bases and J lost 4 bases. The CDR3 nucleotides read TGTGCCAGTAGTTCCCTAGCGGTCACCGGGGAGCTGTTTTTT. It specifies CASSSLAVTGELFF.

The J gene is TRBJ2-1, the V gene TRBV6-5, with TRBD1 identical over 7 bases. The V gene end was trimmed by 7 bases and the J gene end by 3 bases; junction bases not matched to a gene: 6. The CDR3 has 14 residues. The germline gives CDR1 MNHEY, CDR2 SVGAGI. CDR3 bases: TGTGCCAGCATGGGGGACAGTCTCTACAATGAGCAGTTCTTC. Residues: CASMGDSLYNEQFF.

J is TRBJ2-2 and V is TRBV5-1; 7 nucleotides agree with TRBD2. V was pared by 2 bases and J by 6 bases, with 7 bases of the junction left unmatched. Germline V gene lookup returns CDR1 SGHRS and CDR2 YFSETQ. CDR3 length: 15 amino acids. The CDR3 here is CASSFVGGRSGELFF. The CDR3 DNA is TGCGCCAGCAGCTTTGTGGGAGGGCGGTCCGGGGAGCTGTTTTTT.

This clone was found a few times. The genes are TRBV7-9 and TRBJ1-2, with a weak D call TRBD1 (6 bases). This CDR3 has 14 amino acids. V lost 5 bases, J lost 4 bases, and 14 bases lay in between. Germline V gene sequence: CDR1 SEHNR, CDR2 FQNEAQ (reference sequence). CDR3 loop: CASSMGWTAYGYTF. CDR3 bases: TGTGCCAGCAGCATGGGGTGGACAGCCTATGGCTACACCTTC.

This clone has just a few counts. This chain joins TRBV7-3 and TRBJ1-2; TRBD1 might be the D (5 bases). Germline CDR1 SGHTA, CDR2 FQGTGA. Between the trimmed V and J ends, which lost 2 bases and 8 bases, there was a span of 12 bases. The CDR3 is 13 amino acids. The CDR3, as DNA: TGTGCCAGCAGCTTAGTACGGGGCACGGGCTACACCTTC. Its translation is CASSLVRGTGYTF.

The chain carries TRBV7-2 and TRBJ2-1; 13 nucleotides match TRBD2. Germline values: CDR1 SGHTA, CDR2 FQGNSA. The CDR3 length is 18 residues. The V gene end was trimmed by 1 base and the J gene end by 1 base; junction bases not matched to a gene: 4. CDR3 in DNA: TGTGCCAGCAGCTTAGTTGGGACTAGCGGGATTTCCTACAATGAGCAGTTCTTC. Amino acids: CASSLVGTSGISYNEQFF.

V usage is TRBV28 and J usage is TRBJ2-2; a possible D gene is TRBD1 (6 bases). The CDR3 has 16 residues. Trimming removed 5 bases from V and 1 base from J, with 14 bases in between. The germline CDR1 and CDR2 sequences are MDHEN and SYDVKM. CDR3 region: CASSGYGTLNTGELFF. The CDR3 coding sequence is TGTGCCAGCAGTGGGTACGGGACACTGAACACCGGGGAGCTGTTTTTT. Complete variable domain (other parts from reference TRBV28 and TRBJ2-2): DVKVTQSSRYLVKRTGEKVFLECVQDMDHENMFWYRQDPGLGLRLIYFSYDVKMKEKGDIPEGYSVSREKKERFSLILESASTNQTSMYLCASSGYGTLNTGELFFGEGSRLTVL.

This sequence joins TRBV15 and TRBJ2-3; 7 nucleotides line up with TRBD1. This CDR3 contains 17 residues. V lost 3 bases, J lost 2 bases, and 11 bases stayed unmatched. Germline values: CDR1 LNHNV, CDR2 YYDKDF (reference sequence). The CDR3 coding sequence is TGTGCCACCAGCAGTCTGAGGGGGACAGAGAACACAGATACGCAGTATTTT. Translation gives CATSSLRGTENTDTQYF. Combining the CDR3 with reference TRBV15 and TRBJ2-3 gives the whole variable domain DAMVIQNPRYQVTQFGKPVTLSCSQTLNHNVMYWYQQKSSQAPKLLFHYYDKDFNNEADTPDNFQSRRPNTSFCFLDIRSPGLGDTAMYLCATSSLRGTENTDTQYFGPGTRLTVL.

This clone was counted between two and nine times. The V call is TRBV19, the J call TRBJ2-5, with 8 bases fitting TRBD2. J lost 1 base, V lost 5 bases, and 3 bases had no gene match. Germline V gene lookup returns CDR1 LNHDA and CDR2 SQIVND (reference sequence). The CDR3 sequence is 14 residues long. Written as DNA, the CDR3 is TGTGCCAGTAGTTGGAGCGGGGGCCAAGAGACCCAGTACTTC. Translation: CASSWSGGQETQYF.

The chain couples TRBV2 to TRBJ1-2; no definite D call. Trimming stripped 3 bases from V and 4 bases from J, with 6 bases between. Looked up from germline, CDR1 is SNHLY and CDR2 is FYNNEI. The CDR3 is 12 amino acids. CDR3 loop: CASSDDTYGYTF. The CDR3 nucleotides read TGTGCCAGCAGTGATGACACCTATGGCTACACCTTC.

V gene TRBV5-1 combines with J gene TRBJ2-7; D remains ambiguous. V lost 3 bases and J 6 bases, leaving 7 bases between the germline ends. The CDR3 length is 11 residues. Per germline, CDR1 SGHRS and CDR2 YFSETQ. Written as DNA, the CDR3 is TGCGCCAGCAGCTCCCCGGGCGAGCAGTACTTC. The encoded protein is CASSSPGEQYF.

Turning to this clone: The junction departs from germline at one end; a sequencing error may be responsible. The J gene is TRBJ2-3, the V gene TRBV5-4; D is perhaps TRBD2 (5 bases). The CDR3 is 15 residues long. CDR1 and CDR2 (germline): SGHNT, YYREEE (reference sequence). CDR3 bases: TGTGCCAGCAGCTTGGCTCTTGCTAGCATAGATACGCAGTATTTT. Its translation: CASSLALASIDTQYF.

This chain uses TRBV6-5 with TRBJ1-2; possibly TRBD1 for D (6 bases). This CDR3 comprises 13 residues. V lost 6 bases, J lost 5 bases, and 13 bases lay in between. The V gene's germline CDR1 is MNHEY and CDR2 SVGAGI. DNA of the CDR3: TGTGCCAGCAGCTCCGGGACAACTTATGGCTACACCTTC. As protein: CASSSGTTYGYTF.